Shown below are 2 T cell receptor beta chains from a single sample sequenced in a study of T cells in Graves' hyperthyroidism and ophthalmopathy (dated by TCRdb to between 2018 and 2021). The library was built by means of multiplex PCR. Sequencing instrument: Illumina HiSeq 2000. Amplification of TCR beta CDR3 regions was carried out from RNA transcripts. For the first round of RT-PCR on the TCR CDR3, the HTBI primer set was used together with the Qiagen OneStep RT-PCR kit. The public reads were quality trimmed at Q25 with fastp and then assembled into clones with MiXCR by TCRdb, keeping productive beta chains. Rows matching on CDR3 protein sequence are summarized as one entry with the most common DNA and genes. Recorded for this sample are hundreds of thousands of distinct CDR3 sequences; approximately 42% of them occurred a single time. The biggest ten clones account for less than 8.5% of the sample.

Sequences were obtained from peripheral blood or thyroid tissue (not recorded which). These receptors all stem from an adult man with Graves' disease, either hyperthyroidism or ophthalmopathy (not recorded which).

The chain employs TRBV12-3 or TRBV12-4 and TRBJ1-2; tentatively, D is TRBD1 (5 bases). The CDR3 loop spans 14 amino acids. V was cut by 6 bases and J by 0 bases, with 11 bases left in between. The CDR3 region is CASRGTDPNYGYTF. CDR3 nucleotides: TGTGCCAGCAGGGGGACGGACCCTAACTATGGCTACACCTTC.

The rearrangement joins TRBV7-2 to TRBJ1-1; 8 bases agree with TRBD1. CDR3 length: 16 amino acids. Per the germline V gene, CDR1 is SGHTA and CDR2 is FQGNSA. The V and J ends lost 6 bases and 3 bases, in that order; junction bases with no gene match: 12. CDR3 DNA sequence: TGTGCCAGCAGGCTGCGACAGGGGATTCTCCACACTGAAGCTTTCTTT. Translation: CASRLRQGILHTEAFF.